This T cell receptor beta chain appears in the sequencing data of a study of blood T cell repertoires in COVID-19. The overall study: Samples representing acute and convalescent COVID-19 were sourced from the United States, Italy and Spain. PBMCs, B-cell-depleted T cells, or T cells provided the cDNA or gDNA that made up the material.

Assay: immunoSEQ multiplex PCR; the TCRdb copy retains only in-frame clones and omits some. The table has around 300,000 clones, roughly 91% seen once. Participants' reported clinical history set cohort assignment. Symptom resolution, clearance, or two negative PCRs marked the recovered donors of Cohort 3. V lost 4 bases and J lost 4; bases outside the gene matches: 13. This CDR3 is built from 18 residues. Germline-derived CDR1 and CDR2 are SGHTA and FQGNSA. The sequencing sample was made of PBMCs or T cells enriched from blood (not recorded which). The TCR originated in a woman aged 30 to 39 who had recovered from COVID-19. The V call is TRBV7-2, the J call TRBJ2-1, with 10 bases lining up with TRBD2. CDR3 residues: CASSSTIPRTSGYNEQFF. DNA of the CDR3: TGTGCCAGCAGCTCGACCATACCACGGACTAGCGGATACAATGAGCAGTTCTTC.